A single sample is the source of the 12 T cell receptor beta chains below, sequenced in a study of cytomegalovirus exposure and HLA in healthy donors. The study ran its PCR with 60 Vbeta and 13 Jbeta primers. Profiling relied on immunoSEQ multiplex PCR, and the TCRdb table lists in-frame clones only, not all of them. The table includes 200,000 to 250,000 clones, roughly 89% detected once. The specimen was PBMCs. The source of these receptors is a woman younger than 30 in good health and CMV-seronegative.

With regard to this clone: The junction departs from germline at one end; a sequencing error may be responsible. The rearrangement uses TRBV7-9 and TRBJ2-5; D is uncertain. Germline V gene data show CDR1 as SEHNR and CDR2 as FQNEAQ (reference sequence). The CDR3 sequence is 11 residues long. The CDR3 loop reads CSSTPLETQYF. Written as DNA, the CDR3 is TGTTCCAGCACCCCTCTCGAGACCCAGTACTTC.

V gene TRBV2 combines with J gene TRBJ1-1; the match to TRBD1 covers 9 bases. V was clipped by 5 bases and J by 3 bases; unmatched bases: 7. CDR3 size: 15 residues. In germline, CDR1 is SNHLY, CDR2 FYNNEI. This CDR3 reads CASSTGTGRYTEAFF. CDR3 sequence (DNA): TGTGCCAGCAGTACCGGGACAGGGAGATACACTGAAGCTTTCTTT.

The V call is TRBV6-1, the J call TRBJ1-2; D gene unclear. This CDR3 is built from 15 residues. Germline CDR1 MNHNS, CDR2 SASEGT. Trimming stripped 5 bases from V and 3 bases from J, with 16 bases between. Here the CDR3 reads CASSSALLAYYGYTF. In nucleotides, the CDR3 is TGTGCCAGCAGTTCGGCGTTACTAGCTTACTATGGCTACACCTTC.

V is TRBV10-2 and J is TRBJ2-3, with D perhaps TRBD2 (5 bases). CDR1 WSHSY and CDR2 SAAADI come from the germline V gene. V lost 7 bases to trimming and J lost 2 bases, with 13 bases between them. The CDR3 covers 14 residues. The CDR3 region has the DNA TGCGCCAGCAAGGAGGCGGCGACCACAGATACGCAGTATTTT. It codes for CASKEAATTDTQYF.

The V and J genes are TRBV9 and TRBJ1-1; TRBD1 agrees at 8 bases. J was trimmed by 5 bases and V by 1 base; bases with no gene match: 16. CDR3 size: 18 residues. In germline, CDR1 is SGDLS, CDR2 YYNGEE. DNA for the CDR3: TGTGCCAGCAGCGTACCGGACAGGGCGCTGTTTGGTAAAACTGAAGCTTTCTTT. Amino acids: CASSVPDRALFGKTEAFF.

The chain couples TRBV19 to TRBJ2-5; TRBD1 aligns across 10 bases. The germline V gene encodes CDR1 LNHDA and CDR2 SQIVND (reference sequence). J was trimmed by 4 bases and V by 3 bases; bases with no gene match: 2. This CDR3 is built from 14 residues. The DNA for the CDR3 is TGTGCCAGTAGTATGACAGGGGGCGTAGAGACCCAGTACTTC. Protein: CASSMTGGVETQYF.

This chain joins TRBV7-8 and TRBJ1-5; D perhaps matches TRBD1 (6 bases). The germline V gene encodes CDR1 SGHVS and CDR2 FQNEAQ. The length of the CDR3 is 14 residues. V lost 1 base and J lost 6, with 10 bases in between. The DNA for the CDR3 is TGTGCCAGCAGCTTAGTGGTCAGGGGTCAGCCCCAGCATTTT. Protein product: CASSLVVRGQPQHF.

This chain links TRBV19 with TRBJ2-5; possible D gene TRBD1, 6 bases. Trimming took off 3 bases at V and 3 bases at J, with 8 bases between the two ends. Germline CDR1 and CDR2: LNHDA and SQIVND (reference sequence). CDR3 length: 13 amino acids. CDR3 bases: TGTGCCAGTAGTATCAACAGGGAAGAGACCCAGTACTTC. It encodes CASSINREETQYF. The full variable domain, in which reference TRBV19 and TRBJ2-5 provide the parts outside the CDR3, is DGGITQSPKYLFRKEGQNVTLSCEQNLNHDAMYWYRQDPGQGLRLIYYSQIVNDFQKGDIAEGYSVSREKKESFPLTVTSAQKNPTAFYLCASSINREETQYFGPGTRLLVL.

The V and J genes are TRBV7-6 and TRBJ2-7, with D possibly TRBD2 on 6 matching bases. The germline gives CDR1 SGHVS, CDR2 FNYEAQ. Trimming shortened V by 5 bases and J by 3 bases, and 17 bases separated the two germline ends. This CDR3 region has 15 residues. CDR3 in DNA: TGTGCCAGCAGCAGGGAGGCGGGCGCCCGCTACGAGCAGTACTTC. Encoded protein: CASSREAGARYEQYF.

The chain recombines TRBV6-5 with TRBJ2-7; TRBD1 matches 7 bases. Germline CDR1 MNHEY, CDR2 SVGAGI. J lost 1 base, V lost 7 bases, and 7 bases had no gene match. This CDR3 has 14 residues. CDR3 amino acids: CASMLTGSSYEQYF. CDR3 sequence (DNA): TGTGCCAGCATGTTGACAGGGAGTTCCTACGAGCAGTACTTC.

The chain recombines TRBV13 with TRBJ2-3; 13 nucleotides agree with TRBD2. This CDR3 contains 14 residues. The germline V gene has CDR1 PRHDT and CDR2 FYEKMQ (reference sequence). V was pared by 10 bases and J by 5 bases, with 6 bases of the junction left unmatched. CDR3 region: CATQLAGGVDTQYF. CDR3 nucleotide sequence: TGTGCCACCCAACTAGCGGGGGGGGTAGATACGCAGTATTTT. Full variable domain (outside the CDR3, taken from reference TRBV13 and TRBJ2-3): AAGVIQSPRHLIKEKRETATLKCYPIPRHDTVYWYQQGPGQDPQFLISFYEKMQSDKGSIPDRFSAQQFSDYHSELNMSSLELGDSALYFCATQLAGGVDTQYFGPGTRLTVL.

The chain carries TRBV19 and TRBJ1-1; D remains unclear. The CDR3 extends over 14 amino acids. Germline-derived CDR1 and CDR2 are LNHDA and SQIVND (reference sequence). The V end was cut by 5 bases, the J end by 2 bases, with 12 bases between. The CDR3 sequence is CASSGPIKNTEAFF. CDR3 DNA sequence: TGTGCCAGTAGTGGCCCCATTAAAAACACTGAAGCTTTCTTT.